This T cell receptor (beta chain) came from a study of blood T cells in healthy people across ages. A second PCR, run for about 7 to 11 cycles, used a sample-barcoded 5' primer plus a J-beta primer mix. TCRdb independently ran MiXCR on the 5' RACE reads; one entry per CDR3 protein. The sample contains approximately 800,000 distinct CDR3 sequences, about 26% of which appear only once. The sample was also reused in another study, on T cells of mothers and their children.

The sequence came from a boy aged 5-17 years in good health. Material for sequencing was blood.

As DNA, the CDR3 is TGTGCCAGCATTAGACAGGGTCATGACTACGAGCAGTACTTC. Amino acids: CASIRQGHDYEQYF. The chain couples TRBV6-1 to TRBJ2-7; 7 bases line up with TRBD1. Germline-derived CDR1 and CDR2 are MNHNS and SASEGT. Losses at the gene ends were 7 bases for V and 3 bases for J; bases not matched to a gene: 9. The CDR3 is 14 amino acids.